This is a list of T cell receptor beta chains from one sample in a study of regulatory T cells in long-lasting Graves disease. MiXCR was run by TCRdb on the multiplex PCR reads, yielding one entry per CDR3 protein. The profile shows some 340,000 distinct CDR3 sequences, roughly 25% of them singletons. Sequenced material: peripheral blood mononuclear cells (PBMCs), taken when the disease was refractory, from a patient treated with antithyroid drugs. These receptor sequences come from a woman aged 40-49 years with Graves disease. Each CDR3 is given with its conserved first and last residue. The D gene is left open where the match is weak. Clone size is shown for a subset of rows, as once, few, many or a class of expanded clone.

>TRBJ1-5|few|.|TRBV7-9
TGTGCCAGCAGCTTAGCGGAGTCGTCGCAACAGCCCCAGCATTTT
CASSLAESSQQPQHF
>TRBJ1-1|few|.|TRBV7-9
TGTGCCAGCAGCTCCCCGACCCATACTGGACGGCCTGAAGCTTTCTTT
CASSSPTHTGRPEAFF
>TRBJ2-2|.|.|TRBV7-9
TGTGCCAGCAGCTTTCTCCCTGGGGGCACCGGGGAGCTGTTTTTT
CASSFLPGGTGELFF
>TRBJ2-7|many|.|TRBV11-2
TGTGCCAGCAGCTCCGCCTGGACAGAGTCATTGAGCGAGCAGTACTTC
CASSSAWTESLSEQYF
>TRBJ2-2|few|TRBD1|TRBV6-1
TGTGCCAGCAGAAAGGACAGGGCGGACGGGGAGCTGTTTTTT
CASRKDRADGELFF
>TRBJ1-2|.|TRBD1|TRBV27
TGTGCCAGCAGTGTCGACAGGGGTAGTGGCTACACCTTC
CASSVDRGSGYTF
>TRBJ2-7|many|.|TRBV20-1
TGCAGTGCTAGAGATCCGTCAGGACCGGTTTACGGGCAGTACTTC
CSARDPSGPVYGQYF
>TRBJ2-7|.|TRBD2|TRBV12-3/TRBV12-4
TGTGCCAGCAGCCCTCGACTAGCGGGAGGGCCTAGTAAGCAGTACTTC
CASSPRLAGGPSKQYF
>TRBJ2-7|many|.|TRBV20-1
TGCAGTGCTTGCTCCGGGACATTCAACTACGAGCAGTACTTC
CSACSGTFNYEQYF
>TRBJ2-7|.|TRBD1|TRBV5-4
TGTGCCAGCAGCGGGACAGAGACCTACGAGCAGTACTTC
CASSGTETYEQYF
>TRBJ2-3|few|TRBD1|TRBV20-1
TGCAGTGCTCCAATATGGGGACAGGGAACAGATACGCAGTATTTT
CSAPIWGQGTDTQYF
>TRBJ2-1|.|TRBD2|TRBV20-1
TGCAGTGAAATCGGGGGACTAGCGGGAACCCCTGAGCAGTTCTTC
CSEIGGLAGTPEQFF
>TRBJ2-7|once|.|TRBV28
TGTGCCAGCACCCAAGATCCCTCGTTCTCCTACGAGCAGTACTTC
CASTQDPSFSYEQYF
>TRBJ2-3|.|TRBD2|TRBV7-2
TGTGCCAGCAGCCTGACTAGCGGGAGATCAGATACGCAGTATTTT
CASSLTSGRSDTQYF
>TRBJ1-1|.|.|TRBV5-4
TGTGCCAGCAGCTTGATCGGGGGGGCACACACTGAAGCTTTCTTT
CASSLIGGAHTEAFF
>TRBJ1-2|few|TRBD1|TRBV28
TGTGCCAGCAGCGGGGGACAGCCCTACTATGGCTACACCTTC
CASSGGQPYYGYTF
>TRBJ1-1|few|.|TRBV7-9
TGTGCCAGCAGCCCGGGACACACGAACACTGAAGCTTTCTTT
CASSPGHTNTEAFF
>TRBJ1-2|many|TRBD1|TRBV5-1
TGCGCCAGCAGCTTGAATCGACAGGGAAACTATGGCTACACCTTC
CASSLNRQGNYGYTF
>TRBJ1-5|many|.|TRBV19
TGTGCCAGTAGTATCCGACCCGCCGGCAATCAGCCCCAGCATTTT
CASSIRPAGNQPQHF
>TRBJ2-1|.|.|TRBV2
TGTGCCAGCAGACTATTCAGGGGCGATGAGCAGTTCTTC
CASRLFRGDEQFF
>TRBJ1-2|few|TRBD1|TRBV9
TGTGCCAGCAGCGAAGGGACAGCGAAAGACTTCGTTTATGGCTACACCTTC
CASSEGTAKDFVYGYTF
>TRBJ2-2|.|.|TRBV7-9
TGTGCCAGCACCAACCCCAAGGGGACGGCAATTTGGAACACCGGGGAGCTGTTTTTT
CASTNPKGTAIWNTGELFF
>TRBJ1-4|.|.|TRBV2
TGTGCCAGCAGTGAACAAGGGTTTAATGAAAAACTGTTTTTT
CASSEQGFNEKLFF
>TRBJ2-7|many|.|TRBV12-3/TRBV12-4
TGTGCCAGCAGTATATGGGGCTACGAGCAGTACTTC
CASSIWGYEQYF